This T cell receptor beta chain was captured in a study of response to subunit inactivated influenza vaccine. V lost 4 bases to trimming and J lost 1 base, with 14 bases between them. This CDR3 contains 15 residues. Germline loops: CDR1 LGHNA, CDR2 YNFKEQ. Whole-study findings and limits: The authors suggested that few new T cells are recruited per seasonal influenza vaccination.

In TCRdb, the RT-PCR reads were re-called with MiXCR into one record per CDR3 protein. The sample has 700,000 to 800,000 distinct CDR3 sequences, about a fifth seen once. This clonotype occurred a few times. The antigen is unknown. Material: PBMCs from blood, obtained 5 days after vaccination. The chain uses TRBV4-2 and TRBJ2-7; D is uncertain. The source is a man over 45 who received an inactivated influenza vaccine. CDR3 nucleotide sequence: TGTGCCAGCAGCCCCCGGCCGACCGGGTCCTACGAGCAGTACTTC. This codes for CASSPRPTGSYEQYF.